The entry below gives a single T cell receptor (beta chain) sequence along with its context. This sample is drawn from a study of blood T cell repertoires in COVID-19. In the study overall: T cells, B-cell-depleted T cells, or PBMCs provided the cDNA or gDNA that served as material.

TCRdb's copy holds only in-frame clones and misses some; the assay was immunoSEQ multiplex PCR. The sample lists tens of thousands of clones, about nine tenths occurring once. The TCR was taken from a human donor in a cohort sampled during active COVID-19. Sequencing used peripheral blood.

CDR3 DNA sequence: TGTGCCAGTAGTCCTCGGGGTGGCGCCACCTACGAGCAGTACTTC. This encodes CASSPRGGATYEQYF. The V gene is TRBV19, the J gene TRBJ2-7; tentatively, D is TRBD2 (5 bases). V was cut by 5 bases and J by 2 bases, with 16 bases left in between. Germline loops: CDR1 LNHDA, CDR2 SQIVND (reference sequence). This CDR3 is built from 15 residues.